This T cell receptor (beta chain) was sequenced in a study of shared clonotypes between healthy human individuals (TCRdb year 2020). Context from the whole study: A couple of women and a few men aged 18 to 49 years were included in the cohort. For each donor, three plates each were used for CD4 naive and CD4 memory, two plates were used for CD8 naive, and one plate was used for CD8 memory. To estimate repertoire size and how much clonotype sharing occurs between individuals, the study deeply sequenced the blood TCR repertoires of 5 or 6 healthy adults. To increase sequencing depth and limit assay-specific biases, TCR repertoire library preparation and sequencing were carried out by different laboratories using diverse techniques. Per donor, leukapheresis produced somewhere between about 0.85 and 10 billion PBMCs.

Donors were healthy HIV-negative adults with no recently reported acute infections or vaccinations. Only Caucasian adults living in Nashville, Tennessee, USA were represented among the donors. CD8 memory samples were composed of magnetically selected CD45RO+ cells combined with CCR7-negative CD45RA+ effector memory (TemRA) cells. After blood collection by leukapheresis, PBMCs were isolated using Ficoll-Histopaque density gradient centrifugation and then cryopreserved in the vapor phase of liquid nitrogen. Analytical flow cytometry was used to check the purity and quantity of every magnetically sorted T cell population. From each sorted fraction, genomic DNA was isolated and quantified by UV absorbance on a Nanodrop 2000c. Using the deep immunoSEQ assay, multiplex PCR amplified TCR CDR3 regions from genomic DNA. Extracted genomic DNA from each cell subset was distributed evenly across all wells of several immunoSEQ 96-well plates, and each plate was treated as a replicate. Each replicate PCR for sorted subsets received roughly 200 ng genomic DNA, equal to around 32,000 T cell genomes. Purified libraries were measured with a Qubit 3.0 fluorometer, size-checked on a Bioanalyzer 2100, and measured again with the KAPA Library Quantification kit. A separate single-read 150-cycle Illumina NextSeq 550 flow cell was used to sequence each immunoSEQ 96-well plate. In the authors' own workflow: Because only junctional sequences without quality scores were contained in the immunoSEQ output, filtering matching that applied to full-length reads could not be performed. To assign V/J genes and CDR3, sequences were annotated against IMGT germline references using PyIR, a Python wrapper for IgBLAST v1.9. Any read was removed if the V/J assignment was weak (E-value above 1e-6), the CDR3 was missing, or the read contained stop codons, out-of-frame junctions, or ambiguous translated residues. V3J clonotypes were defined by identical inferred V gene, J gene, and CDR3 amino acid sequence. The percentage overlap between two repertoires was calculated by dividing the number of shared unique clonotypes by the size of the smaller repertoire. RTK rarefaction, the Chao1 estimator, and Recon v2.1 estimates of unobserved clonotypes were used to assess repertoire richness. Generation probabilities were computed with OLGA for all TCRbeta clonotypes obtained by the gDNA method from four donors. Imported from immuneACCESS, the table was reduced by TCRdb to in-frame sequences with V and J called. These copies leave out some clones; in studies compared against another copy, an unresolved V gene accounts for under half, and the cause of the remainder is not known. The V and J calls and the clone size are those of that table, but D and trimming were determined from the DNA. The sample data list roughly 410,000 clones, and about 96% of these were observed just once. The ten largest clones represent less than 0.35% of the sample.

Overall results and qualifications from the work: Sharing across a handful of donors was observed for roughly 5% of naive CD4, around 3.5% of naive CD8, over 2% of memory CD4, and around 0.44% of memory CD8 clonotypes. Because the study included only a small number of donors, the genetic and exposure-history diversity represented was limited. Pairwise subsampling indicated that sequencing depth was expected to affect the degree of clonotype sharing among donors. Rarefaction of sorted-subset datasets indicated incomplete sequencing despite the large sequencing depth. Only blood was sampled, and tissue TCR repertoires likely differ from those in blood. Higher generation probabilities were observed for clonotypes shared by all four sorted-subset donors than for non-shared clonotypes. Naive subsets generally had larger estimated clonotype richness than memory subsets did.

The cysteine opens and the phenylalanine closes a CDR3 of 15 amino acids. The retained sequence is limited to the CDR3, 45 bases, with the frame set at the first base. Reading the germline V gene gives CDR1 MNHNS and CDR2 SASEGT. The germline ends are 16 bases apart after V is trimmed by 7 bases and J by 1 base. Details on this clone: Its cognate antigen has yet to be identified. Base qualities are not recorded, but no much larger clone differs from it by a single base.

The chain is made from TRBV6-1 and TRBJ1-1, with a weak D call of TRBD1 (6 bases match). Source material: memory CD8+ T cells sorted from blood. The cell subset or site label, as the study defines it: CD45RO+ cells pooled with CCR7-negative TemRA cells. The sequence was collected from a man aged 25 to 40 in good health. This receptor has the CDR3 CASTGGKQGNTEAFF. The bases read TGTGCCAGCACGGGGGGAAAACAGGGGAACACTGAAGCTTTCTTT.